This TCR beta chain was captured by sequencing in a study of blood T cells in healthy people across ages. Germline assignment: CDR1 MDHEN and CDR2 SYDVKM. This CDR3 spans 16 amino acids. It was with a sample-barcoded 5' primer and a J-beta primer mix that a second PCR of about 6 to 11 cycles was run. TCRdb recomputed calls from the 5' RACE reads with MiXCR, one row per CDR3 protein. The sample has over 1,500,000 distinct CDR3 sequences, approximately 39% seen once. The study, taken as a whole, reports: Comparison with aged donors showed that long-lived donors had more naive CD4+ cells and higher diversity.

As to this clonotype: Its antigen is currently unknown. The junction shows a germline mismatch at one end, possibly a read error.

Sequenced material: blood. The rearrangement joins TRBV28 to TRBJ2-6; 10 bases map to TRBD1. The clonotype was recovered from a human donor in good health. The CDR3 spells CVSSLGTGAGANVLTF. CDR3 nucleotides: TGTGTCAGCAGTTTGGGGACAGGGGCTGGGGCCAACGTCCTGACTTTC. Filled out from reference TRBV28 and TRBJ2-6, the complete variable domain reads DVKVTQSSRYLVKRTGEKVFLECVQDMDHENMFWYRQDPGLGLRLIYFSYDVKMKEKGDIPEGYSVSREKKERFSLILESASTNQTSMYLCVSSLGTGAGANVLTFGAGSRLTVL.